This T cell receptor beta chain was sequenced in a study of T cell responses to AZD1222 COVID-19 vaccine. Notes on the study in general: Clonal diversity was possibly underestimated, and the donors were mostly white British, with more females. Dominant at 160-218 and 743-854, vaccine-associated CD4 TCRs also spanned spike. When two AZD1222 doses had been given, Spike-specific TCR breadth and depth rose. Only a handful of AZD1222 recipients were seropositive at baseline.

Clones were read by immunoSEQ multiplex PCR, and TCRdb kept only the in-frame ones, dropping some. In the table there are about 160,000 clones, 92% of which are singletons. V was pared by 3 bases and J by 1 base, with 10 bases between. The germline V gene encodes CDR1 LGHDT and CDR2 YNNKEL (reference sequence). The CDR3 consists of 15 residues. Of note for this clone: Its antigen is unidentified.

The TCR originated in an adult in good health. Specimen: peripheral blood, collected on day 0 of MenACWY control vaccination. V and J are TRBV3-1 (or the pseudogene TRBV3-2) and TRBJ1-3; perhaps TRBD1 as D (5 bases). The CDR3 spells CASSQRQRSGNTIYF. The CDR3 nucleotides read TGTGCCAGCAGCCAGAGACAGCGTTCTGGAAACACCATATATTTT.